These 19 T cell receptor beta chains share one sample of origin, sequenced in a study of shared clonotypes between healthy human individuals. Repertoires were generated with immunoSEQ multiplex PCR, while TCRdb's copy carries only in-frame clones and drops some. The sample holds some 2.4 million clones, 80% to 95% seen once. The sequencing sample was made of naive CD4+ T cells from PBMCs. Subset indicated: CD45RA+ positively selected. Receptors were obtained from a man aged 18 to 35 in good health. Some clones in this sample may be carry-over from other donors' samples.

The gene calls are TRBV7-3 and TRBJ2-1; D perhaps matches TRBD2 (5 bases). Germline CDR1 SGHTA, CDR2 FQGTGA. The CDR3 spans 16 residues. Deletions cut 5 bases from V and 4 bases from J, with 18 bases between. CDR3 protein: CASSPAGNQAYNEQFF. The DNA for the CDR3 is TGTGCCAGCAGCCCGGCGGGTAATCAGGCTTACAATGAGCAGTTCTTC.

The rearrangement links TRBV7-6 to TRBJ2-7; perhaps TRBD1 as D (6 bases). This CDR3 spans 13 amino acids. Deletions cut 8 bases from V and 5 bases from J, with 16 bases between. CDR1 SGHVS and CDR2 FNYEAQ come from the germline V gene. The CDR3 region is CASSDRIYDEQYF. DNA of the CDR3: TGTGCCAGCTCCGACAGGATCTATGACGAGCAGTACTTC.

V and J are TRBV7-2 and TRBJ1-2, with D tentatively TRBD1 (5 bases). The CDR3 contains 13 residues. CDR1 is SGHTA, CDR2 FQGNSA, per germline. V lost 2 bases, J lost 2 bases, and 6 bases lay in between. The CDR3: CASSLWGNYGYTF. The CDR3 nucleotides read TGTGCCAGCAGCTTATGGGGGAACTATGGCTACACCTTC.

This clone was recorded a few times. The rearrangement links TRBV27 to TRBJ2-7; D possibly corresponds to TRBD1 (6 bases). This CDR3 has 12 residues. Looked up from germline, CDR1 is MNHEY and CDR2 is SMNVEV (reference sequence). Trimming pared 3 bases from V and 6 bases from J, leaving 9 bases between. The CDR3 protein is CASSFWGREQYF. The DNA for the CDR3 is TGTGCCAGCAGTTTCTGGGGGCGCGAGCAGTACTTC.

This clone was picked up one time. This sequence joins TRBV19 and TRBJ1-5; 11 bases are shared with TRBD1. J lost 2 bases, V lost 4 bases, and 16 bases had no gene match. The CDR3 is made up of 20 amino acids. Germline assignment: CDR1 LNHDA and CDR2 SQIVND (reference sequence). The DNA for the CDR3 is TGTGCCAGTAGTAAATTGTCCGGGACAGGGGGGACCATTGGCAATCAGCCCCAGCATTTT. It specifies CASSKLSGTGGTIGNQPQHF.

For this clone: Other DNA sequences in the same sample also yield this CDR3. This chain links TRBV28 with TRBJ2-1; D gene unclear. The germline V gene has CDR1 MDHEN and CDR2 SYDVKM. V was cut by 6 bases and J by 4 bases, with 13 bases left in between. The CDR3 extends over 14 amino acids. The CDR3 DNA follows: TGTGCCAGCAGCCCAACAGTATCATACAATGAGCAGTTCTTC. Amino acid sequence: CASSPTVSYNEQFF.

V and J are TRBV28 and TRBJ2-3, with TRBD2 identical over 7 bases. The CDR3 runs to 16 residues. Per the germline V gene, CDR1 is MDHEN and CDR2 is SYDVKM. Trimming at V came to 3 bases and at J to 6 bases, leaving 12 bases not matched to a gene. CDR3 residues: CASSFLGRGVPDTQYF. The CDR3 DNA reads TGTGCCAGCAGTTTTTTGGGGAGGGGCGTCCCGGATACGCAGTATTTT. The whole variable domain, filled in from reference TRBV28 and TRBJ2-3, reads DVKVTQSSRYLVKRTGEKVFLECVQDMDHENMFWYRQDPGLGLRLIYFSYDVKMKEKGDIPEGYSVSREKKERFSLILESASTNQTSMYLCASSFLGRGVPDTQYFGPGTRLTVL.

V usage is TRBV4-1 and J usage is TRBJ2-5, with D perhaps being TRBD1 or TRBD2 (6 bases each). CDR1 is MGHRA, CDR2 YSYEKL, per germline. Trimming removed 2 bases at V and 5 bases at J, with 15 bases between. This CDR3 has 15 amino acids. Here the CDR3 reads CASSQKGGYLETQYF. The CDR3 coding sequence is TGCGCCAGCAGCCAAAAAGGGGGGTATTTGGAGACCCAGTACTTC.

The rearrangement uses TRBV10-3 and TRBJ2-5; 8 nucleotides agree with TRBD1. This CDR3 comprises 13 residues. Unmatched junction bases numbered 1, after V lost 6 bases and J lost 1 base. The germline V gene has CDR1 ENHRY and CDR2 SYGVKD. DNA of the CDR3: TGTGCCATCAGGGACAGGGTCCAAGAGACCCAGTACTTC. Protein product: CAIRDRVQETQYF.

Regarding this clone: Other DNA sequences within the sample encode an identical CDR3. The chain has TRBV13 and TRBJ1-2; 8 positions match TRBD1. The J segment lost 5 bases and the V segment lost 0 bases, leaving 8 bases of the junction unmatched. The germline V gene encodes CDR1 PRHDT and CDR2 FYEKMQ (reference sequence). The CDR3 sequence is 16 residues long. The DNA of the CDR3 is TGTGCCAGCAGCTTAGGCGGGACAGGTGGAAGGTATGGCTACACCTTC. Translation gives CASSLGGTGGRYGYTF.

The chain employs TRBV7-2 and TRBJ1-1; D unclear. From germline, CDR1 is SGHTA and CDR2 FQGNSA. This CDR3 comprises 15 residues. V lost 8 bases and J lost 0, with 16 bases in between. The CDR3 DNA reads TGTGCCAGCGCAACTGGGCAGCTCATGAACACTGAAGCTTTCTTT. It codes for CASATGQLMNTEAFF.

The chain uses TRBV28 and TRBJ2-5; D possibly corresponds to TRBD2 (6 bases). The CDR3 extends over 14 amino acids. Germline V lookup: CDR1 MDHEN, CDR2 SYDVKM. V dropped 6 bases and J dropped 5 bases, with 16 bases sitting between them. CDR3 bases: TGTGCCAGCAGACTGACCGGAGGGATGGAGACCCAGTACTTC. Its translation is CASRLTGGMETQYF. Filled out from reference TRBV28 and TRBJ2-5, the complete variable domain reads DVKVTQSSRYLVKRTGEKVFLECVQDMDHENMFWYRQDPGLGLRLIYFSYDVKMKEKGDIPEGYSVSREKKERFSLILESASTNQTSMYLCASRLTGGMETQYFGPGTRLLVL.

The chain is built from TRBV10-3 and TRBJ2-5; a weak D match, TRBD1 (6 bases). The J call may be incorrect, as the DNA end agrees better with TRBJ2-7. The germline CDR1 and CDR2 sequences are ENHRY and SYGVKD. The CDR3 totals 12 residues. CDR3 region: CAIGGASYEQYF. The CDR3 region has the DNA TGTGCCATCGGGGGCGCCTCCTACGAGCAGTACTTC.

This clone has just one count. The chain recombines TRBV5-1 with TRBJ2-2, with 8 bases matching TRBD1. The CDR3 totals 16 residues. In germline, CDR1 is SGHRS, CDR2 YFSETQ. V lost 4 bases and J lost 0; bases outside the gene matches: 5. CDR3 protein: CASSLDRGSNTGELFF. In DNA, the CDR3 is TGCGCCAGCAGCCTTGACAGGGGCTCGAACACCGGGGAGCTGTTTTTT.

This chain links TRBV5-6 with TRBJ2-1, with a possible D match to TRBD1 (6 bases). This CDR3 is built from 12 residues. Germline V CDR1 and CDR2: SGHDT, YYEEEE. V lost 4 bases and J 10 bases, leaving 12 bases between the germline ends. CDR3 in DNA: TGTGCCAGCAGCCACAGGGTAGGGGAGCAGTTCTTC. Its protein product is CASSHRVGEQFF.

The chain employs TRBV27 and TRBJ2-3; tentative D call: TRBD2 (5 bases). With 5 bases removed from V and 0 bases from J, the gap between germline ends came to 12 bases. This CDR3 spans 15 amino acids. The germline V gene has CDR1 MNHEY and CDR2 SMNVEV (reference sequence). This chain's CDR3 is CASSRSGVSTDTQYF. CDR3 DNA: TGTGCCAGCAGTCGGAGCGGAGTTAGCACAGATACGCAGTATTTT.

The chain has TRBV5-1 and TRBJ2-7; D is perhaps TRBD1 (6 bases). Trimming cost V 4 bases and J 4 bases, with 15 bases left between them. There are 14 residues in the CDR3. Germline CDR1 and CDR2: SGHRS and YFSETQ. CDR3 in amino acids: CASSPNGGEYEQYF. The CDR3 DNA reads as TGCGCCAGCAGCCCCAATGGGGGCGAGTACGAGCAGTACTTC. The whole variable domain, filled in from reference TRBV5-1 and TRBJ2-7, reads KAGVTQTPRYLIKTRGQQVTLSCSPISGHRSVSWYQQTPGQGLQFLFEYFSETQRNKGNFPGRFSGRQFSNSRSEMNVSTLELGDSALYLCASSPNGGEYEQYFGPGTRLTVT.

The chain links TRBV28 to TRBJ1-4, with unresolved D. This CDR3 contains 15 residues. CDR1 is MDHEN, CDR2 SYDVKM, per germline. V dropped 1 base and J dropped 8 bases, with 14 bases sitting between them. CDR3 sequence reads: CASSLSGSNMEKLFF. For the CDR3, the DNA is TGTGCCAGCAGTTTATCTGGGAGTAATATGGAAAAACTGTTTTTT.

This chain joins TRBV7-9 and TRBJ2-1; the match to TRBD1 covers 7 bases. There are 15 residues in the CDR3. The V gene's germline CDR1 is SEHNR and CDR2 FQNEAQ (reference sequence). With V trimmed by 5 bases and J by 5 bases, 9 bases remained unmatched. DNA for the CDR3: TGTGCCAGCAGCCGGCCGACAGGGTTGCACAATGAGCAGTTCTTC. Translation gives CASSRPTGLHNEQFF.